This T cell receptor beta chain was found in a study of T cells after yellow fever vaccination. Overall study findings and caveats: Although the secondary response was weaker, it peaked faster, at day 5 versus 15.

MiXCR, applied by TCRdb to the 5' RACE reads, yields one record per CDR3 protein. In the table there are 120,000 to 150,000 distinct CDR3 sequences, roughly 8% of which are singletons. Per germline, CDR1 SGHTA and CDR2 FQGNSA. The CDR3 sequence is 14 residues long. After removal of 4 bases from V and 2 bases from J, the junction contained 1 base not matched to a gene. This clonotype was counted many times. The antigen is undetermined. The sequencing here drew on CD4+ T cells sorted from PBMCs, taken 5 days after the yellow fever booster vaccination. This receptor was taken from a man younger than 45 who received the YFV17D yellow fever vaccine. This chain joins TRBV7-2 and TRBJ2-5, with 10 bases aligning to TRBD2. The CDR3 is CASSWTSGQETQYF. The CDR3 nucleotides read TGTGCCAGCAGCTGGACTAGCGGTCAAGAGACCCAGTACTTC. The variable domain in full, with the rest retrieved from reference TRBV7-2 and TRBJ2-5, is GAGVSQSPSNKVTEKGKDVELRCDPISGHTALYWYRQSLGQGLEFLIYFQGNSAPDKSGLPSDRFSAERTGGSVSTLTIQRTQQEDSAVYLCASSWTSGQETQYFGPGTRLLVL.